The 20 T cell receptor beta chains below come from one sample, sequenced in a study of blood T cell repertoires in COVID-19. This table comes from immunoSEQ multiplex PCR, and its TCRdb copy is limited to in-frame clones, with some not included. The data hold about 90,000 clones, with about nine tenths observed a single time. The sequenced material came from peripheral blood. Receptors originate from a male donor with acute or convalescent COVID-19.

The chain uses TRBV5-4 and TRBJ2-1, with 9 bases matching TRBD2. The ends lost 3 bases at V and 3 bases at J; junction bases unmatched: 4. Looked up from germline, CDR1 is SGHNT and CDR2 is YYREEE (reference sequence). The CDR3 has 15 amino acids. For the CDR3, the DNA is TGTGCCAGCAGCTCCGCGGGGGGGAGCTACAATGAGCAGTTCTTC. Translating gives CASSSAGGSYNEQFF.

The gene calls are TRBV10-1 and TRBJ1-2, with TRBD1 as a possible D gene (5 bases). Germline CDR1 and CDR2: WNHNN and SYGVQD (reference sequence). This CDR3 comprises 16 residues. Trimming took off 10 bases at V and 4 bases at J, with 25 bases between the two ends. The CDR3 sequence: CANDGADHWYSYGYTF. The CDR3 nucleotides read TGCGCCAACGATGGGGCAGATCATTGGTATAGCTATGGCTACACCTTC.

The rearrangement joins TRBV2 to TRBJ1-6; 10 bases fit TRBD1. Germline V CDR1 and CDR2: SNHLY, FYNNEI. With 4 bases clipped from V and 10 bases from J, the junction kept 7 bases outside the gene matches. This CDR3 is built from 15 residues. For the CDR3, the DNA is TGTGCCAGCAGTGTTTGGGACAGGGGTGGGTCACCCCTCCACTTT. It specifies CASSVWDRGGSPLHF.

The chain couples TRBV6-6 to TRBJ1-1; D unclear. Per the germline V gene, CDR1 is MNHNY and CDR2 is SVGAGI (reference sequence). The CDR3 runs 13 residues. The V end was cut by 7 bases, the J end by 1 base, with 10 bases between. The CDR3 is CASTRRGNTEAFF. The CDR3 DNA is TGTGCCAGCACGAGGAGAGGGAACACTGAAGCTTTCTTT.

The rearrangement links TRBV3-1 (or the pseudogene TRBV3-2) to TRBJ1-6; possibly TRBD1 for D (5 bases). Trimming stripped 1 base from V and 0 bases from J, with 10 bases between. The CDR3 contains 17 residues. Looked up from germline, CDR1 is LGHDT and CDR2 is YNNKEL (reference sequence). Here the CDR3 DNA reads TGTGCCAGCAGCCAAGCAGGGAGGAGCTCCTATAATTCACCCCTCCACTTT. Protein product: CASSQAGRSSYNSPLHF.

This clone was seen a single time. Other DNA sequences in this specimen translate into the identical CDR3. This chain connects TRBV19 to TRBJ1-5, with 7 nucleotides matching TRBD1. The trim removed 6 bases at V and 4 bases at J, leaving 6 bases unmatched. The V gene's germline CDR1 is LNHDA and CDR2 SQIVND (reference sequence). This CDR3 region has 14 residues. As DNA, the CDR3 is TGTGCCAGTAGCACCTCAGGGGGGAATCAGCCCCAGCATTTT. Its translation is CASSTSGGNQPQHF.

The V call is TRBV9, the J call TRBJ1-1, with 7 bases lining up with TRBD1. Germline lookup yields CDR1 SGDLS and CDR2 YYNGEE. Trimming removed 7 bases from V and 1 base from J; junction bases left unmatched: 7. This CDR3 contains 14 residues. The CDR3: CASSLAGGNTEAFF. In DNA form, the CDR3 reads TGTGCCAGCTCACTGGCAGGGGGGAACACTGAAGCTTTCTTT.

The chain joins TRBV15 to TRBJ2-1, with TRBD2 identical over 8 bases. Germline CDR1 LNHNV, CDR2 YYDKDF (reference sequence). Unmatched junction bases numbered 5, after V lost 1 base and J lost 3 bases. The CDR3 consists of 16 residues. The CDR3 DNA follows: TGTGCCACCAGCAGAGGTCCAGCGGGGGACTACAATGAGCAGTTCTTC. Its protein product is CATSRGPAGDYNEQFF.

The chain is built from TRBV28 and TRBJ1-2, with a possible D match to TRBD1 (6 bases). From germline, CDR1 is MDHEN and CDR2 SYDVKM. CDR3 length: 14 residues. The ends were cut back, 3 bases at V and 3 bases at J, with 11 bases in the middle. The CDR3 protein is CASSFVGQHYGYTF. The CDR3 DNA reads TGTGCCAGCAGTTTCGTCGGACAGCACTATGGCTACACCTTC.

V is TRBV7-9 and J is TRBJ2-5; the D gene is possibly TRBD1 (6 bases). The CDR3 sequence is 13 residues long. V lost 2 bases and J lost 7, with 11 bases in between. Germline assignment: CDR1 SEHNR and CDR2 FQNEAQ (reference sequence). The CDR3 region is CASSLQGGATQYF. CDR3 bases: TGTGCCAGCAGCTTACAAGGGGGTGCGACCCAGTACTTC.

This clone has only one observation. The chain recombines TRBV5-1 with TRBJ2-3; TRBD2 might be the D (6 bases). V was clipped by 5 bases and J by 3 bases, with 10 bases between them. CDR1 is SGHRS, CDR2 YFSETQ, per germline. The CDR3 covers 13 residues. The CDR3 spells CASSPGRTDTQYF. DNA of the CDR3: TGCGCCAGCAGTCCAGGGAGGACAGATACGCAGTATTTT.

The chain has TRBV11-2 and TRBJ1-3, with D unresolved. Germline V lookup: CDR1 SGHAT, CDR2 FQNNGV. The V end lost 5 bases, the J end lost 8 bases, and 10 bases lay between the germline ends. The CDR3 runs 12 residues. The CDR3: CASSPTVDTIYF. The CDR3 coding sequence is TGTGCCAGCAGCCCCACAGTGGACACCATATATTTT.

This chain joins TRBV5-1 and TRBJ1-2, with 10 positions matching TRBD1. J lost 3 bases, V lost 5 bases, and 4 bases had no gene match. The length of the CDR3 is 14 residues. Germline V CDR1 and CDR2: SGHRS, YFSETQ. The CDR3 bases are TGCGCCAGCAGAACGACAGGGGGCGACTATGGCTACACCTTC. Translation gives CASRTTGGDYGYTF.

This chain uses TRBV5-5 with TRBJ2-7, with TRBD1 matching over 8 bases. Germline lookup yields CDR1 SGHKS and CDR2 YYEKEE (reference sequence). This CDR3 is 16 amino acids long. V lost 0 bases and J lost 2; bases outside the gene matches: 7. The CDR3 sequence is CASSLAADRVTYEQYF. Written as DNA, the CDR3 is TGTGCCAGCAGCTTGGCTGCGGACAGGGTAACCTACGAGCAGTACTTC.

This chain connects TRBV6-2 or TRBV6-3 to TRBJ2-3, with 9 bases aligning to TRBD2. CDR3 length: 17 residues. CDR1 is MNHEY and CDR2 is SVGEGT in the germline V gene. With V trimmed by 6 bases and J by 6 bases, 16 bases remained unmatched. CDR3 loop: CASSRVSGGPSIDTQYF. As DNA, the CDR3 is TGTGCCAGCAGCCGAGTCAGCGGGGGGCCCTCTATCGATACGCAGTATTTT.

This clone was counted once. The chain employs TRBV7-2 and TRBJ2-1, with a weak D call TRBD2 (5 bases). Germline V lookup: CDR1 SGHTA, CDR2 FQGNSA. The V gene lost 3 bases and the J gene lost 5 bases, with 14 bases spanning the gap. The CDR3 loop spans 15 amino acids. DNA of the CDR3: TGTGCCAGCAGCTTTCGAGTAGCGATCCACAATGAGCAGTTCTTC. Translating it yields CASSFRVAIHNEQFF.

The chain employs TRBV3-1 (or the pseudogene TRBV3-2) and TRBJ1-4; D is possibly TRBD1 (5 bases). The CDR3 loop spans 15 amino acids. Germline V gene data show CDR1 as LGHDT and CDR2 as YNNKEL (reference sequence). Trimming cost V 4 bases and J 5 bases, with 14 bases left between them. The CDR3 sequence: CASSPSTDRNEKLFF. The CDR3 coding sequence is TGTGCCAGCAGCCCTTCGACAGATCGAAATGAAAAACTGTTTTTT.

The chain recombines TRBV6-4 with TRBJ1-6, with 7 bases aligning to TRBD1. The length of the CDR3 is 15 residues. From germline, CDR1 is MRHNA and CDR2 SNTAGT. V lost 5 bases and J lost 10; bases outside the gene matches: 11. Written as DNA, the CDR3 is TGTGCCAGCAGTCTCACGACAGGGACCGGATCACCCCTCCACTTT. Translating it yields CASSLTTGTGSPLHF.

The rearrangement uses TRBV5-6 and TRBJ2-3, with D tentatively TRBD2 (5 bases). The CDR3 has 18 amino acids. The germline V gene has CDR1 SGHDT and CDR2 YYEEEE. Deletions cut 0 bases from V and 0 bases from J, with 17 bases between. CDR3 in amino acids: CASSLEIGGEPSTDTQYF. The DNA for the CDR3 is TGTGCCAGCAGCTTGGAAATAGGTGGGGAGCCTAGCACAGATACGCAGTATTTT.

CDR3 protein: CASSASGSETGNTIYF. In nucleotides, the CDR3 is TGTGCCAGCAGCGCATCCGGGAGTGAAACCGGAAACACCATATATTTT. The V call is TRBV9, the J call TRBJ1-3; D gene ambiguous. Germline V gene lookup returns CDR1 SGDLS and CDR2 YYNGEE. V gave up 3 bases and J gave up 4 bases, with 17 bases separating them. The CDR3 spans 16 residues.